This T cell receptor beta chain comes out of a study of cytotoxic CD8 clonotypes in ibrutinib-treated CLL. The V gene lost 5 bases and the J gene lost 2 bases, with 15 bases spanning the gap. This CDR3 has 15 residues. Per germline, CDR1 SGHNT and CDR2 YYREEE (reference sequence). This clone was observed a single time. The assay was immunoSEQ multiplex PCR, and TCRdb's table has in-frame clones only and misses some. The sample contains around 150,000 clones, 81% of which appear only once. This TCR was recovered from a human donor with chronic lymphocytic leukemia. The chain links TRBV5-4 to TRBJ2-3; the D gene is possibly TRBD1 (6 bases). The material sequenced was PBMCs, taken after 12 months of ibrutinib treatment. CDR3 bases: TGTGCCAGCAGTTCGGACAGCCTCTACACAGATACGCAGTATTTT. Amino acid sequence: CASSSDSLYTDTQYF.